These 12 T cell receptor beta chains originate from one sample sequenced in a study of cytomegalovirus exposure and HLA in healthy donors. It was with 60 Vbeta and 13 Jbeta primers that the PCR ran. Assay used: immunoSEQ multiplex PCR; TCRdb lists only in-frame clones, some missing. The sample shows under 200,000 clones, around 80% of them seen only once. Specimen: PBMCs. These TCRs come from a woman between 50 and 59 years old in good health and CMV-seropositive.

The chain uses TRBV14 and TRBJ2-5; 10 bases agree with TRBD2. Gene TRBJ2-7 matches the end of the DNA better, so the J call may be wrong. The CDR3 is made up of 14 amino acids. Germline V gene sequence: CDR1 SGHDN, CDR2 FVKESK. The CDR3 protein is CASSSGLAVYEQYF. CDR3 sequence (DNA): TGTGCCAGCAGCTCTGGACTAGCGGTCTACGAGCAGTACTTC.

The chain recombines TRBV5-1 with TRBJ2-3; D may be TRBD2 (6 bases). The CDR3 sequence is 16 residues long. Germline loops: CDR1 SGHRS, CDR2 YFSETQ. V dropped 0 bases and J dropped 2 bases, with 13 bases sitting between them. The CDR3 DNA sequence: TGCGCCAGCAGCTTGGGCGGGGTGTATCCCACAGATACGCAGTATTTT. Its protein product is CASSLGGVYPTDTQYF.

A note on this clone: Other DNA sequences of this sample code for an identical CDR3. This sequence joins TRBV28 and TRBJ2-7, with 8 bases that match TRBD1. V lost 6 bases to trimming and J lost 0 bases; unmatched junction nucleotides: 4. The germline gives CDR1 MDHEN, CDR2 SYDVKM. This CDR3 has 14 amino acids. The CDR3 spells CASRPGQASYEQYF. As DNA, the CDR3 is TGTGCCAGCAGGCCGGGACAGGCCTCCTACGAGCAGTACTTC.

This chain joins TRBV7-2 and TRBJ2-3; TRBD2 matches 13 bases. This CDR3 comprises 15 residues. The germline CDR1 and CDR2 sequences are SGHTA and FQGNSA. J gave up 3 bases and V 6 bases, and 3 bases lay outside the gene matches. CDR3 nucleotide sequence: TGTGCCAGCAGATTACTAGCGGGGGGGACAGATACGCAGTATTTT. This sequence encodes CASRLLAGGTDTQYF.

The chain employs TRBV28 and TRBJ1-2; TRBD1 matches at 9 bases. The CDR3 runs 14 residues. The V and J ends lost 6 bases and 5 bases, in that order; junction bases with no gene match: 7. Germline-derived CDR1 and CDR2 are MDHEN and SYDVKM. Here the CDR3 DNA reads TGTGCCAGCAGCCCCGGGACAGGGTTGTATGGCTACACCTTC. This codes for CASSPGTGLYGYTF.

This chain joins TRBV19 and TRBJ1-1; D gene uncertain. The length of the CDR3 is 14 residues. From germline, CDR1 is LNHDA and CDR2 SQIVND (reference sequence). V shed 3 bases and J shed 0 bases, with 8 bases lying between them. In nucleotides, the CDR3 is TGTGCCAGTAGTATCGAGGTTATGAACACTGAAGCTTTCTTT. It codes for CASSIEVMNTEAFF.

This chain uses TRBV4-2 with TRBJ1-2; possibly TRBD1 for D (5 bases). Germline loops: CDR1 LGHNA, CDR2 YNFKEQ. V was trimmed by 0 bases and J by 4 bases, leaving 12 bases between them. The CDR3 is made up of 15 amino acids. CDR3 region: CASSQDSGGSYGYTF. The CDR3 DNA reads TGTGCCAGCAGCCAAGATTCCGGGGGGTCCTATGGCTACACCTTC.

This clone was counted a single time. The V and J genes are TRBV2 and TRBJ2-5; TRBD2 matches 14 bases. The germline gives CDR1 SNHLY, CDR2 FYNNEI. This CDR3 comprises 15 residues. The V segment lost 6 bases and the J segment 5 bases; nucleotides outside the gene matches: 5. The CDR3 loop reads CASSQTSGGGETQYF. The DNA for the CDR3 is TGTGCCAGCAGCCAGACTAGCGGGGGGGGTGAGACCCAGTACTTC.

This chain connects TRBV28 to TRBJ1-2, with D perhaps TRBD1 (5 bases). Between the trimmed V and J ends, which lost 5 bases and 2 bases, there was a span of 9 bases. Germline assignment: CDR1 MDHEN and CDR2 SYDVKM. The CDR3 has 13 amino acids. In DNA, the CDR3 is TGTGCCAGCAGTCCGGACACAAACTATGGCTACACCTTC. As protein: CASSPDTNYGYTF.

V is TRBV28 and J is TRBJ2-1, with no clear D. The CDR3 consists of 15 residues. V was pared by 5 bases and J by 0 bases, with 11 bases between. Looked up from germline, CDR1 is MDHEN and CDR2 is SYDVKM. CDR3 region: CASSRLEHSYNEQFF. CDR3 in DNA: TGTGCCAGCAGTAGGCTAGAACACTCCTACAATGAGCAGTTCTTC.

The CDR3 region is CASIPGQGNEKLFF. The DNA of the CDR3 is TGTGCCAGCATTCCGGGACAGGGAAATGAAAAACTGTTTTTT. This chain uses TRBV10-3 with TRBJ1-4, with TRBD1 matching 9 bases. Germline loops: CDR1 ENHRY, CDR2 SYGVKD. This CDR3 is built from 14 residues. J gave up 5 bases and V 10 bases, and 8 bases lay outside the gene matches.

The chain employs TRBV9 and TRBJ2-2, with 10 bases identical to TRBD2. Germline assignment: CDR1 SGDLS and CDR2 YYNGEE. The length of the CDR3 is 16 residues. The trim removed 4 bases at V and 1 base at J, leaving 4 bases unmatched. For the CDR3, the DNA is TGTGCCAGCAGCACTTGGACTAGCGGGAACACCGGGGAGCTGTTTTTT. Encoded protein: CASSTWTSGNTGELFF.